A selection of T cell receptor beta chains follows, all from one sample in a study of cytomegalovirus exposure and HLA in healthy donors. Using immunoSEQ multiplex PCR, the repertoire was profiled, and TCRdb retains in-frame clones only, with some absent. This table has around 170,000 clones, almost 85% appearing once. Specimen: PBMCs. The receptor source for this set is a woman in her 50s in good health and CMV-seronegative. CDR3s include the opening cysteine and the closing phenylalanine or tryptophan. A D gene is named only where the DNA matches it firmly. Clone size appears in some rows only: once, few, many, or a class for an expanded clone.

D,length,size,J,V,DNA,CDR3
.,15,.,TRBJ2-1,TRBV7-3,TGTGCCAGCAGCTTAACTAGTTACCCGGTAAATGAGCAGTTCTTC,CASSLTSYPVNEQFF
TRBD1,14,.,TRBJ2-5,TRBV6-1,TGTGCCAGCAGGTGGGGACAGTCCCAAGAGACCCAGTACTTC,CASRWGQSQETQYF
TRBD2,15,.,TRBJ2-7,TRBV5-1,TGCGCCAGCAGCTTGGAACTAGCGGGAGAGGGTGAGCAGTACTTC,CASSLELAGEGEQYF
TRBD2,17,.,TRBJ2-2,TRBV7-2,TGTGCCAGCAGCCCGGGACTAGCGGGGGCGTTCACCGGGGAGCTGTTTTTT,CASSPGLAGAFTGELFF
TRBD1,13,.,TRBJ1-2,TRBV9,TGTGCCAGCAGCGGGGGACAGGGGGATGGCTACACCTTC,CASSGGQGDGYTF
.,15,.,TRBJ1-2,TRBV7-8,TGTGCCAGCAGCCTAACAGTGGGCGCTAACTATGGCTACACCTTC,CASSLTVGANYGYTF
TRBD2,17,.,TRBJ2-1,TRBV9,TGTGCCAGCAGCGCCCCCCAGGGACTACCCGACTACAATGAGCAGTTCTTC,CASSAPQGLPDYNEQFF
.,16,once,TRBJ2-7,TRBV16,TGTGCCAGCAGCCCGATCAGGGCAGGCGAGGACTACGAGCAGTACTTC,CASSPIRAGEDYEQYF
.,12,.,TRBJ2-2,TRBV28,TGTGCCAGCCTTGTTGTTACCGGGGAGCTGTTTTTT,CASLVVTGELFF
.,15,.,TRBJ2-3,TRBV10-3,TGTGCCATCAGTGATATGGTAGCGGGCACAGATACGCAGTATTTT,CAISDMVAGTDTQYF
.,16,.,TRBJ2-5,TRBV30,TGTGCCTGGAGTCACACAGGGTTGGCCGGTGGAGAGACCCAGTACTTC,CAWSHTGLAGGETQYF
.,15,.,TRBJ1-6,TRBV28,TGTGCCAGCAGTTTATTAGGCACGGGGAATTCACCCCTCCACTTT,CASSLLGTGNSPLHF
TRBD2,15,.,TRBJ2-3,TRBV6-5,TGTGCCAGCCATAGCGGGGGGCTCAGCACAGATACGCAGTATTTT,CASHSGGLSTDTQYF
.,15,once,TRBJ2-3,TRBV30,TGTGCCTGGAGCGCGGGACTGGCAAGCACAGATACGCAGTATTTT,CAWSAGLASTDTQYF
.,13,.,TRBJ1-2,TRBV15,TGTGCCACCAGCAGAGATCCAGTCAGTGGCTACACCTTC,CATSRDPVSGYTF
.,12,.,TRBJ2-5,TRBV7-6,TGTGCCAGCAACAGCTTTCAAGAGACCCAGTACTTC,CASNSFQETQYF
.,13,.,TRBJ1-1,TRBV2,TGTGCCAGCAGTGGACGACAGAACACTGAAGCTTTCTTT,CASSGRQNTEAFF
.,11,once,TRBJ1-5,TRBV20-1,TGCAGTGCTAGAGGGGCTGGGCCCCAGCATTTT,CSARGAGPQHF
.,13,.,TRBJ2-1,TRBV29-1,TGCAGCGTTGCGGGGCTGGGGGGCAATGAGCAGTTCTTC,CSVAGLGGNEQFF
.,15,.,TRBJ2-3,TRBV9,TGTGCCAGCAGTGGAGGCGGGGCGCGGACAGATACGCAGTATTTT,CASSGGGARTDTQYF
.,14,.,TRBJ1-5,TRBV7-2,TGTGCCAGCAGCTTAGCCGGGGGGAATCAGCCCCAGCATTTT,CASSLAGGNQPQHF
.,15,.,TRBJ2-2,TRBV5-6,TGTGCCAGCAGCAGGCCGGGAATAGACACCGGGGAGCTGTTTTTT,CASSRPGIDTGELFF
.,15,few,TRBJ1-4,TRBV7-9,TGTGCCAGCAGCTTAGCGCTAACAACTAATGAAAAACTGTTTTTT,CASSLALTTNEKLFF
TRBD1,15,.,TRBJ2-5,TRBV13,TGTGCCAGCAGCTGGAGGACAGGAAGGCGGGAGACCCAGTACTTC,CASSWRTGRRETQYF
.,15,once,TRBJ1-4,TRBV5-1,TGCGCCAGCAGCCCGTCCCCCCTAGAGAATGAAAAACTGTTTTTT,CASSPSPLENEKLFF
.,13,few,TRBJ1-2,TRBV5-6,TGTGCCAGCAGCTTGATCTCTAACTATGGCTACACCTTC,CASSLISNYGYTF
.,12,.,TRBJ1-2,TRBV29-1,TGCAGCGTTGTATCGGCTAACTATGGCTACACCTTC,CSVVSANYGYTF
TRBD2,13,.,TRBJ2-1,TRBV7-9,TGTGCCAGCAGCTTAGGAGGGGAGGGTGAGCAGTTCTTC,CASSLGGEGEQFF
TRBD1,17,.,TRBJ1-1,TRBV27,TGTGCCAGCAGTCCAGGACAGGGCCTCGAAGTGAACACTGAAGCTTTCTTT,CASSPGQGLEVNTEAFF
TRBD1,17,.,TRBJ2-5,TRBV9,TGTGCCAGCAGCGTAGGGGTAAGAGACAGGGGTAGAGAGGCCCAGTACTTC,CASSVGVRDRGREAQYF
TRBD2,16,.,TRBJ2-7,TRBV4-2,TGTGCCAGCAGCCAACTAGGAGGCGGGAGGGTTATCGAGCAGTACTTC,CASSQLGGGRVIEQYF
TRBD1,14,.,TRBJ1-4,TRBV5-1,TGCGCCAGCAGCTTGGGACAGGGGAATGAAAAACTGTTTTTT,CASSLGQGNEKLFF
.,15,.,TRBJ2-4,TRBV7-9,TGTGCCAGCAGCTTAGTAGAGCTAGCCAAAAACATTCAGTACTTC,CASSLVELAKNIQYF
.,16,.,TRBJ2-5,TRBV4-1,TGCGCCAGCAGCTCCAGGGCTTTTGCGGTGGGAGAGACCCAGTACTTC,CASSSRAFAVGETQYF
.,13,.,TRBJ2-5,TRBV5-1,TGCGCCAGCAATTACGGGGTCGGGGAGACCCAGTACTTC,CASNYGVGETQYF
TRBD1,15,.,TRBJ2-1,TRBV25-1,TGTGCCAGCAGTCAATACAGGGGCCGAATCAATGAGCAGTTCTTC,CASSQYRGRINEQFF
TRBD2,13,.,TRBJ2-7,TRBV27,TGTGCCAGCAGTTTACGGGGGGCCTACGAGCAGTACTTC,CASSLRGAYEQYF
.,15,.,TRBJ1-1,TRBV7-6,TGTGCCAGCAGCTTCGTTGGGGGGATGAACACTGAAGCTTTCTTT,CASSFVGGMNTEAFF
TRBD2,16,.,TRBJ2-3,TRBV30,TGTGCCTGGAGTGTACCAGCTAGCGGGATGACAGATACGCAGTATTTT,CAWSVPASGMTDTQYF
TRBD2,14,few,TRBJ2-1,TRBV30,TGTGCCATAACAAGCGGGGGGTCCTACAATGAGCAGTTCTTC,CAITSGGSYNEQFF
.,17,.,TRBJ1-2,TRBV4-3,TGCGCCAGCAGCCAAGAGGCCGGCTTAGGGGGTGGTAGGGGCTACACCTTC,CASSQEAGLGGGRGYTF
TRBD2,15,.,TRBJ2-1,TRBV28,TGTGCCAGCAGTTCCGGGACTAGCGGAAACAATGAGCAGTTCTTC,CASSSGTSGNNEQFF
.,12,once,TRBJ2-1,TRBV19,.,CASSILANEQFF
TRBD1,14,.,TRBJ1-2,TRBV5-1,TGCGCCAGCAGCCCCCGGGACAGGGGGTCCGGCTACACCTTC,CASSPRDRGSGYTF
.,15,.,TRBJ2-5,TRBV27,TGTGCCAGCAGTTTTTGGCGGGGTTACCAAGAGACCCAGTACTTC,CASSFWRGYQETQYF